This TCR beta chain was captured in a study of blood T cell repertoires in COVID-19. At the level of the study: Collection of acute and convalescent COVID-19 samples took place in the United States, Italy and Spain. PBMCs, B-cell-depleted T cells, or T cells were the source of the cDNA or gDNA that made up the material.

In the source study's methods: Nucleated cell counts were estimated from reference gene primer amplification. Produced via immunoSEQ multiplex PCR; TCRdb's table is partial and in-frame only. The D gene and trimming were derived from the DNA, and the V and J assignments and clone size from that table. The data show around 60,000 clones, approximately 90% seen once. Germline V lookup: CDR1 SGHRS, CDR2 YFSETQ. V dropped 0 bases and J dropped 5 bases, with 8 bases sitting between them. The CDR3 is 14 residues long. The sequence was obtained from a human donor in a cohort sampled during active COVID-19. The gene calls are TRBV5-1 and TRBJ1-4, with no clear D. Specimen: peripheral blood. CDR3 loop: CASSLVGENEKLFF. The CDR3 DNA is TGCGCCAGCAGCTTGGTCGGGGAAAATGAAAAACTGTTTTTT.